The 26 T cell receptor beta chains given below trace back to one sample, sequenced in a study of T cell responses to AZD1222 COVID-19 vaccine. Clones were sequenced by immunoSEQ multiplex PCR, and TCRdb holds only the in-frame ones, with some missing. This sample has approximately 190,000 clones, with about 87% found just once. The material sequenced was peripheral blood, taken on day 0 of MenACWY control vaccination. These receptors originate from an adult in good health.

This chain connects TRBV9 to TRBJ2-1; possibly TRBD2 for D (5 bases). The CDR3 is 15 amino acids. V was shortened by 0 bases and J by 2 bases, with 9 bases between the two germline ends. The V gene's germline CDR1 is SGDLS and CDR2 YYNGEE. The CDR3 is CASSVGSGPYNEQFF. Here the CDR3 DNA reads TGTGCCAGCAGCGTAGGAAGCGGTCCCTACAATGAGCAGTTCTTC.

The chain combines TRBV6-2 or TRBV6-3 with TRBJ2-5; TRBD2 matches 13 bases. CDR1 is MNHEY and CDR2 is SVGEGT in the germline V gene. V lost 5 bases, J lost 0 bases, and 9 bases stayed unmatched. CDR3 size: 18 residues. The CDR3 bases are TGTGCCAGCAGTGACGGGACTAGCGGGAACCCCAACCAAGAGACCCAGTACTTC. Its translation: CASSDGTSGNPNQETQYF.

For the CDR3, the DNA is TGTGCCAGCAGCCTGTCCGGGACAGGGGGTGATAATGAGCAGTTCTTC. Its translation: CASSLSGTGGDNEQFF. This chain uses TRBV28 with TRBJ2-1, with 11 bases aligning to TRBD1. This CDR3 spans 16 amino acids. CDR1 and CDR2 (germline): MDHEN, SYDVKM. The V and J ends lost 6 bases and 7 bases, in that order; junction bases with no gene match: 11. The entire variable domain, with the rest obtained from reference TRBV28 and TRBJ2-1, is as follows: DVKVTQSSRYLVKRTGEKVFLECVQDMDHENMFWYRQDPGLGLRLIYFSYDVKMKEKGDIPEGYSVSREKKERFSLILESASTNQTSMYLCASSLSGTGGDNEQFFGPGTRLTVL.

The chain combines TRBV5-8 with TRBJ2-3, with 8 nucleotides matching TRBD1. Germline V CDR1 and CDR2: SGHTS, YDEGEE. CDR3 length: 15 amino acids. Losses at the gene ends were 0 bases for V and 2 bases for J; bases not matched to a gene: 2. CDR3 protein: CASSLGTGNTDTQYF. The CDR3 bases are TGTGCCAGCAGCTTGGGGACAGGGAACACAGATACGCAGTATTTT.

With respect to this clone: Other DNA sequences in this sample translate to the same CDR3. The chain joins TRBV9 to TRBJ2-2; no reliable D call. Trimming cost V 2 bases and J 0 bases, with 2 bases left between them. Germline values: CDR1 SGDLS, CDR2 YYNGEE. The CDR3 has 13 residues. Written as DNA, the CDR3 is TGTGCCAGCAGCGTGTCGAACACCGGGGAGCTGTTTTTT. Encoded protein: CASSVSNTGELFF.

CDR3 loop: CASSFAPAGLSNEQFF. The CDR3 DNA reads TGTGCCAGCAGTTTTGCCCCGGCGGGGCTATCCAATGAGCAGTTCTTC. The V and J genes are TRBV28 and TRBJ2-1; D possibly corresponds to TRBD2 (6 bases). V dropped 3 bases and J dropped 6 bases, with 18 bases sitting between them. This CDR3 comprises 16 residues. From germline, CDR1 is MDHEN and CDR2 SYDVKM.

This chain connects TRBV28 to TRBJ1-2; TRBD1 matches 10 bases. The trim removed 5 bases at V and 13 bases at J, leaving 4 bases unmatched. Germline loops: CDR1 MDHEN, CDR2 SYDVKM. This CDR3 region has 11 residues. The CDR3 spells CASSGQGVSTF. As DNA, the CDR3 is TGTGCCAGCAGTGGACAGGGGGTAAGCACCTTC.

V and J are TRBV24-1 and TRBJ2-1; TRBD1 matches 8 bases. Germline CDR1 reads KGHDR; CDR2 reads SFDVKD. There are 13 residues in the CDR3. V was pared by 4 bases and J by 9 bases, with 4 bases of the junction left unmatched. CDR3 bases: TGTGCCACCAGTGACCTCGGACAGGGTGAGCAGTTCTTC. Its protein is CATSDLGQGEQFF.

The chain employs TRBV6-5 and TRBJ1-1, with unresolved D. The CDR3 has 12 amino acids. From germline, CDR1 is MNHEY and CDR2 SVGAGI. With 6 bases removed from V and 6 bases from J, the gap between germline ends came to 11 bases. The CDR3 sequence: CASSQGLAEAFF. The CDR3 DNA sequence: TGTGCCAGCAGCCAAGGGCTTGCTGAAGCTTTCTTT.

The chain combines TRBV11-2 with TRBJ2-2, with TRBD2 matching over 8 bases. V shed 2 bases, J shed 5 bases, and the junction held 7 bases outside the gene matches. CDR1 is SGHAT, CDR2 FQNNGV, per germline. This CDR3 region has 16 residues. The CDR3 sequence is CASSLSHGRGTGELFF. The CDR3 bases are TGTGCCAGCAGCTTATCTCACGGGAGGGGTACCGGGGAGCTGTTTTTT.

V is TRBV4-3 and J is TRBJ1-1; no definite D call. The CDR3 is made up of 13 amino acids. V was pared by 0 bases and J by 3 bases, with 5 bases between. CDR1 and CDR2 (germline): LGHNA, YSLEER. The CDR3 spells CASSQDQDTEAFF. The CDR3 DNA reads as TGCGCCAGCAGCCAAGATCAGGACACTGAAGCTTTCTTT.

This clone was seen a few times. As DNA, the CDR3 is TGTGCCAGCAGTTTAAGACAGCTTAGCAATCAGCCCCAGCATTTT. This sequence encodes CASSLRQLSNQPQHF. The J gene is TRBJ1-5, the V gene TRBV28, with TRBD1 as a possible D gene (5 bases). This CDR3 comprises 15 residues. Germline V gives CDR1 MDHEN, CDR2 SYDVKM. Trimming removed 2 bases from V and 0 bases from J, with 8 bases in between.

V and J are TRBV28 and TRBJ2-5; 8 bases fit TRBD2. CDR3 length equals 13 residues. Germline CDR1 reads MDHEN; CDR2 reads SYDVKM. Unmatched junction bases numbered 6, after V lost 8 bases and J lost 4 bases. CDR3 sequence reads: CASFRAGGETQYF. CDR3 bases: TGTGCCAGCTTTAGGGCGGGAGGAGAGACCCAGTACTTC.

The J gene is TRBJ1-4, the V gene TRBV18; possible D gene TRBD1, 6 bases. This CDR3 has 16 residues. Trimming removed 4 bases at V and 8 bases at J, with 20 bases between. Germline CDR1 and CDR2: KGHSH and LQKENI. The DNA for the CDR3 is TGTGCCAGCTCACGAATGTCGGACAGTCAAGACGAAAAACTGTTTTTT. Protein product: CASSRMSDSQDEKLFF.

This clone has only one observation. The gene calls are TRBV4-3 and TRBJ2-1; 8 nucleotides match TRBD2. J lost 8 bases, V lost 0 bases, and 12 bases had no gene match. CDR1 and CDR2 from the germline V gene are LGHNA and YSLEER. This CDR3 region has 17 residues. CDR3 coding DNA: TGCGCCAGCAGCCAAGATCGGGCCGGGGGGGATTTTGATGAGCAGTTCTTC. The encoded protein is CASSQDRAGGDFDEQFF.

The chain employs TRBV6-5 and TRBJ2-7; 12 nucleotides agree with TRBD1. The germline gives CDR1 MNHEY, CDR2 SVGAGI. The V segment lost 5 bases and the J segment 3 bases; nucleotides outside the gene matches: 5. The CDR3 loop spans 15 amino acids. The CDR3 region is CASSLGQGASYEQYF. CDR3 bases: TGTGCCAGCAGTCTGGGACAGGGGGCTAGCTACGAGCAGTACTTC.

The V and J genes are TRBV5-5 and TRBJ2-1; weak D call: TRBD1 (6 bases). The CDR3 runs 14 residues. CDR1 and CDR2 (germline): SGHKS, YYEKEE (reference sequence). With 3 bases removed from V and 3 bases from J, the gap between germline ends came to 10 bases. The CDR3: CASSSWTVYNEQFF. The CDR3 nucleotides read TGTGCCAGCAGCTCGTGGACAGTCTACAATGAGCAGTTCTTC.

The V and J genes are TRBV9 and TRBJ1-1; D is uncertain. CDR1 and CDR2 from the germline V gene are SGDLS and YYNGEE. The CDR3 is 11 residues long. CDR3 in amino acids: CASGAAGEAFF. The CDR3 DNA follows: TGTGCTTCTGGAGCAGCAGGTGAAGCTTTCTTT. The full variable domain, with the rest looked up from reference TRBV9 and TRBJ1-1, is DSGVTQTPKHLITATGQRVTLRCSPRSGDLSVYWYQQSLDQGLQFLIQYYNGEERAKGNILERFSAQQFPDLHSELNLSSLELGDSALYFCASGAAGEAFFGQGTRLTVV.

V usage is TRBV5-5 and J usage is TRBJ1-2, with a weak D call TRBD1 (6 bases). Trimming took 1 base from V and 4 from J, leaving 8 bases between them. Per germline, CDR1 SGHKS and CDR2 YYEKEE (reference sequence). This CDR3 spans 13 amino acids. As DNA, the CDR3 is TGTGCCAGCAGCTTGACAGGGAGCTATGGCTACACCTTC. Its translation is CASSLTGSYGYTF. The full variable domain, completed using reference TRBV5-5 and TRBJ1-2, is DAGVTQSPTHLIKTRGQQVTLRCSPISGHKSVSWYQQVLGQGPQFIFQYYEKEERGRGNFPDRFSARQFPNYSSELNVNALLLGDSALYLCASSLTGSYGYTFGSGTRLTVV.

The gene calls are TRBV7-2 and TRBJ2-5; D may be TRBD1 (6 bases). Germline lookup yields CDR1 SGHTA and CDR2 FQGNSA. V dropped 4 bases and J dropped 5 bases, with 20 bases sitting between them. The CDR3 loop spans 16 amino acids. CDR3 sequence: CASSSFSTGRGETQYF. The CDR3, as DNA: TGTGCCAGCAGCTCTTTCTCGACAGGAAGAGGGGAGACCCAGTACTTC.

This clone came up once. This chain connects TRBV7-8 to TRBJ1-2, with 8 nucleotides matching TRBD1. The CDR3 has 16 amino acids. V gave up 4 bases and J gave up 4 bases; unmatched junction bases: 11. Per the germline V gene, CDR1 is SGHVS and CDR2 is FQNEAQ. CDR3 region: CASSSTGAVLGYGYTF. CDR3 bases: TGTGCCAGCAGCTCGACAGGGGCCGTGCTGGGCTATGGCTACACCTTC.

The rearrangement joins TRBV28 to TRBJ1-4, with a possible D match to TRBD1 (6 bases). The V end was cut by 5 bases, the J end by 8 bases, with 12 bases between. The germline CDR1 and CDR2 sequences are MDHEN and SYDVKM. The CDR3 is 13 amino acids. The CDR3 reads CASSPGGGEKLFF. CDR3 bases: TGTGCCAGCAGTCCGGGAGGGGGAGAAAAACTGTTTTTT.

CDR3 amino acids: CASSQDRSAHYEQYF. CDR3 coding DNA: TGTGCCAGCAGCCAAGATAGGTCAGCCCACTACGAGCAGTACTTC. The chain employs TRBV3-1 (or the pseudogene TRBV3-2) and TRBJ2-7; no clear D. The CDR3 covers 15 residues. The germline gives CDR1 LGHDT, CDR2 YNNKEL (reference sequence). The ends were cut back, 0 bases at V and 3 bases at J, with 12 bases in the middle.

This rearrangement joins TRBV10-3 to TRBJ1-2, with a weak D call TRBD1 (5 bases). Between the trimmed V and J ends, which lost 7 bases and 2 bases, there was a span of 11 bases. This CDR3 contains 13 residues. CDR1 is ENHRY and CDR2 is SYGVKD in the germline V gene. The CDR3 region has the DNA TGTGCCATCAAACCGGGACTCAACTATGGCTACACCTTC. Translation: CAIKPGLNYGYTF.

This clone showed up just once. The V call is TRBV7-9, the J call TRBJ1-1; no reliable D call. V was cut by 5 bases and J by 5 bases, with 15 bases left in between. CDR3 size: 14 residues. Germline V gives CDR1 SEHNR, CDR2 FQNEAQ (reference sequence). The CDR3 here is CASSQENQGTEAFF. CDR3 coding DNA: TGTGCCAGCAGCCAGGAGAATCAAGGAACTGAAGCTTTCTTT.

The gene calls are TRBV9 and TRBJ2-7; TRBD2 aligns across 15 bases. The CDR3 runs 16 residues. V dropped 3 bases and J dropped 4; count of bases not matched to a gene: 5. Germline CDR1 SGDLS, CDR2 YYNGEE. CDR3 sequence: CASSDGTSGRPYEQYF. The CDR3 nucleotides read TGTGCCAGCAGCGACGGGACTAGCGGGAGGCCTTACGAGCAGTACTTC.